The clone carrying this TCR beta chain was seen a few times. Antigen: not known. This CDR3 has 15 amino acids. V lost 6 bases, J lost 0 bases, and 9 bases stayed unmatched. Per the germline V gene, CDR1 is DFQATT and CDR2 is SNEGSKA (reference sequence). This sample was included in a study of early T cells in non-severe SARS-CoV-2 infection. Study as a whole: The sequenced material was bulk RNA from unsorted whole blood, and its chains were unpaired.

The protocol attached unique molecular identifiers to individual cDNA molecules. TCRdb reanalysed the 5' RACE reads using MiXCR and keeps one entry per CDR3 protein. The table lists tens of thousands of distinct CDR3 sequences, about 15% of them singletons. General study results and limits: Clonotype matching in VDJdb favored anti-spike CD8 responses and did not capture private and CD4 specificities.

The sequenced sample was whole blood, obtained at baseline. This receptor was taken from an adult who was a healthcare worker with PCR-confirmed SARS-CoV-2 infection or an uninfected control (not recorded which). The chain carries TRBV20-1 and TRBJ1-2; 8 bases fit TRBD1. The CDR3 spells CSAADRAITNYGYTF. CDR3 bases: TGCAGTGCCGCGGACAGGGCGATTACTAACTATGGCTACACCTTC.